This T cell receptor (beta chain) was sequenced during a study of cytomegalovirus exposure and HLA in healthy donors (dated by TCRdb to about 2017). Looking at the study overall: According to an earlier analysis of around 600 of the donors, roughly 180 million T cells yielded roughly 110 million unique TCR beta sequences and less than 300 Gb of sequence data. Roughly 300 gigabases of sequencing data and around 87 million unique TCR sequences were included in an early release covering several hundred HLA-typed donors. Of the 350 to 450 genotyped donors, roughly 76% were placed in the genetic ancestry cluster associated with self-reported Caucasian donors. The study aimed to test whether cataloging public T cell receptors could reveal signatures of past pathogen exposure. The study profiled the T cell repertoires of some 610 subjects by immunosequencing and related them to cytomegalovirus serostatus. Along with the roughly 670-subject first cohort, a separate validation cohort of over 90 different subjects was used. High-throughput TCR immunosequencing, statistical association of individual TCRs with disease status, and machine learning were combined to predict cytomegalovirus infection status. A later analysis re-analyzed previously published TCR beta repertoires from 600 to 850 donors and added high-resolution HLA genotyping to study TCR occurrence patterns. The later analysis used no new phenotypic data to find candidate immune exposures, relying instead on TCR beta sequences and their occurrence across donors. An earlier analysis of approximately 640 of the donors applied high-throughput TCR beta sequencing to assess whether each TCR beta V gene segment acted as functional or pseudogenic. Donor age, sex, ethnicity and CMV serostatus were compiled together with the repertoire data. A later genetic analysis took genome-wide SNP genotypes for about three fifths of the roughly 670 donors and used that subset as a discovery cohort. Every repertoire in the discovery cohort had been generated on one and the same sequencing platform. Class I and class II HLA loci were covered by the typing at four-digit resolution. The number of donors typed differed by locus, with 629-630 for A, B, C, DRB1 and DQB1, 522 for DQA1, nearly 610 for DPA1, and around 450 for DPB1. Because of strong linkage in the cohort, five DR-DQ haplotypes were treated as single units for association and clustering. On average, roughly 200,000 unique TCR beta nucleotide sequences were sequenced per donor among a few hundred genotyped donors of the cohort, with roughly 19% of those sequences being non-productive.

The CDR3 contains 13 residues, cysteine and phenylalanine counted. Of all the DNA, just the CDR3 is kept, 39 bases in frame from base 1. Ends trimmed: V by 5 bases, J by 5 bases; bases unmatched to a gene: 4. CDR1 and CDR2, per the germline V gene, are MNHEY and SVGAGI. The library relied on the immunoSEQ multiplex PCR assay. For the multiplex PCR, a mixture combining 60 forward primers for TCR Vbeta segments and 13 reverse primers for TCR Jbeta segments was used. The CDR3 region of rearranged TCR beta genes was amplified from genomic DNA with a multiplex PCR assay. On the Illumina HiSeq System, the amplified TCR beta libraries were sequenced as 87-base-pair reads. In the original analysis: A later analysis counted some 80 million unique TCR beta chains across the 640 or so repertoires, and 9 million to 14 million of these chains were shared by at least two donors. To remove PCR and sequencing errors, raw reads were error-corrected and collapsed into unique sequences using a nearest-neighbor algorithm that merged closely related sequences. V, D and J gene segments were assigned by aligning CDR3 sequences to IMGT reference sequences. Each retained sequence needed at least a six-nucleotide match to both a V gene segment and a J gene segment. Rearrangements were classified as productive when the CDR3 lacked stop codons and remained in frame with V and J, and all other rearrangements were classified as non-productive. CDR3 was defined according to IMGT convention as the region running from the second conserved V-encoded cysteine to the conserved J-encoded phenylalanine. The earlier analysis of 587 of the donors excluded any sequence lacking an unambiguous match to a single V gene segment. In an earlier analysis of several hundred of the donors, V segments were called functional above 56.7% productive rearrangements and were called segregating when the between-donor standard deviation exceeded 5%. A statistical classification framework was built to diagnose cytomegalovirus status from the catalog of TCR beta chain sequences. V and J gene assignment, in a later analysis, came from comparing TCR nucleotide sequences with IMGT/GENE-DB human TR gene sequences. A later analysis assigned CDR3 sequences and most-parsimonious VDJ recombination scenarios with the TCRdist pipeline. A later analysis defined each TCR beta chain by its CDR3 amino acid sequence plus V-gene family, and excluded reads lacking a unique V-gene family. In a later analysis, some 600 highly shared, low-generation-probability nucleotide sequences were removed to address suspected cross-contamination and a sequencing artifact. A later analysis calculated a clonal expansion index for each public chain from normalized within-repertoire ranks of inferred template counts. In a later analysis, generation probabilities were computed with a VDJ recombination model fitted to out-of-frame rearrangements, and the resulting probabilities were checked against IGoR. In a later analysis, hypergeometric tests were used to score TCR-TCR, TCR-HLA and TCR-CMV co-occurrence, with a repertoire-size bias correction applied to TCR pairs. A later analysis estimated false discovery rates by permuting HLA or CMV assignments 20 times. In a later analysis, co-occurring TCRs were grouped with DBSCAN, and TCRdist sequence similarity was added when clustering was performed within HLA-allele-positive subsets. Co-occurrence clustering excluded repertoires with fewer than 30,000 or more than 120,000 public chains, plus five with anomalous nucleotide sharing. TCRdb stores this immuneACCESS table with in-frame sequences only. Part of the clones is absent; in the studies checked, under half of the shortfall reflects unresolved V genes, and no reason is known for the rest. V and J calls and clone size are those listed in that table; D and trimming were worked out from the DNA. The sample profile shows some 88,000 clones; approximately 57% of them were found once. The ten largest clones represent roughly 6% of the sample.

Remarks on this clone: Its antigen is currently not known. It has no much larger one-base neighbor in the sample; base qualities were not kept.

The cohort comprised around 690 healthy bone marrow donors. At the time of sampling, all cohort members were nominally healthy, though unrecorded immune exposures were likely present. The donor was CMV seronegative and belonged to the group of over 300 seronegative cohort members. A peripheral blood sample was collected from each donor, and TCR beta sequencing was performed on peripheral blood mononuclear cells. Genomic DNA extraction from the blood cell samples was performed with the Qiagen DNeasy Blood Extraction Kit. Points the paper makes about the study in general: The presence/absence analyses assumed that sequencing depth was roughly uniform across donors, and that assumption may not be true. A later analysis found that HLA-associated TCR beta chains were more clonally expanded and had lower generation probabilities than equally common non-associated chains. This cohort had only TCR beta chains sequenced, and the lack of alpha or paired-chain data limited which features could be detected. A later genetic analysis reported fewer N-insertions in productive TCRs among donors in an Asian-associated ancestry cluster than the roughly 670-donor mean. In an earlier analysis of more than 500 of the donors, most TCR beta V segments appeared in productive rearrangements about 87% or about 30% of the time, broadly matching IMGT annotations. A group of highly shared sequence variants was considered likely to be a technical artifact of the sequencing pipeline. A later analysis reported that several top co-occurrence clusters appeared linked to parvovirus B19, influenza, CMV and Epstein-Barr virus. CMV serostatus was the only immune exposure information available for the cohort. A further reported finding was that TCR beta sequences accurately predicted the HLA-A and HLA-B alleles for most subjects in the first cohort. Strong co-occurrence of HLA alleles, especially DR and DQ, made assigning TCR associations to individual alleles difficult. Most TCR sequences were seen in very few donors, while some public TCRs were found in many individuals. In a later genetic analysis, a missense DCLRE1C variant was associated with V-gene and J-gene trimming of TCR beta chains, and the association was replicated in an independent cohort. In vitro tests confirmed that a few of the cytomegalovirus-associated TCR beta chains recognize cytomegalovirus antigens. A later analysis found that most CMV-associated TCR beta chains appeared HLA-restricted, with HLA associations seemingly driven largely by CMV exposure. Correlated functional status among segregating V segments might be attributable to linkage disequilibrium, but an unknown experimental factor could not be ruled out. Because some donors lacked HLA typing at each locus, the association tests relied only on the typed subset. Specific HLA alleles were associated with about 17,000 TCR beta sequences at a false discovery rate of 0.05 in a later analysis. It was suggested by the authors that the approach could potentially be generalized to other disease states and immunological phenotypes. Cytomegalovirus status was reported to be diagnosed by the classifier with high specificity and sensitivity in both the original and validation cohorts. Because the 87-base-pair reads could not distinguish some IMGT-functional V segments, including TRBV6-2 and TRBV6-3, those segments were excluded. The earlier analysis of approximately 590 of the donors excluded 15 to 20 rarely observed V segments, including chromosome 9 orphons, because counts were too low. In a later analysis, TCR association rates were found to vary across HLA loci, with the most associated TCRs seen for DRB1 alleles and the fewest for HLA-C alleles. In the study, 150 to 200 TCR beta chains were listed as associated with cytomegalovirus.

The clonotype was recovered from a woman in her twenties or thirties in good health and CMV-seronegative. The sample taken for sequencing was PBMCs. The chain is made from TRBV6-5 and TRBJ2-5; 8 junctional bases match TRBD2. The base sequence is TGTGCCAGCAGTATAGCGGGGTTGGAGACCCAGTACTTC. It specifies CASSIAGLETQYF.